This T cell receptor beta chain was documented in a study of human T cells and chemical hapten exposure (dated by TCRdb to the early 2020s). Looking at the study overall: Libraries were pooled for sequencing, and per-sample TCR yields varied mainly because of small differences in library volumes within the pool. Each blood RNA sample was used to sequence both TCR alpha and TCR beta chains. In alopecia patients, the study followed how the peripheral blood TCR repertoire changed in vivo over primary and secondary sensitization to diphenylcyclopropenone (DPC), a hapten. Study-wide findings and limitations: Repeated subsampling changed both the strength of the expansion versus patch-test correlation and the threshold at which that correlation became significant. The number of TCRs above 1 in 1000 frequency did not change with DPC sensitization; there was no evidence of global repertoire structure alterations.

Total RNA was isolated from unfractionated whole blood collected in Tempus Blood RNA tubes. Five healthy volunteers acted as controls for TCR sequencing and had blood drawn at day 0, 2 weeks and 6 weeks. Regarding this clonotype: Its antigen remains unidentified. No base qualities exist here, and no much larger clone lies one base off it.

V is pared back by 2 bases and J by 5 bases, with 9 bases lying between the germline termini. Its CDR3 holds 13 amino acids, cysteine through phenylalanine. Only CDR3 DNA is held: 39 bases, read in frame from base 1. Sequences KGHSH (CDR1) and LQKENI (CDR2) are obtained from the germline V gene. Library construction relied on 5' RACE. Sequencer: Illumina MiSeq. During library preparation, unique molecular identifiers were attached to individual cDNA molecules so that TCRs could be counted quantitatively and reproducibly. The study's own analysis went as follows. The median number of TCRs per sample was approximately 93,000, ranging from about 23,224 to 750,000. The Decombinator software suite was used to annotate the V, J and CDR3 of the TCR reads. To make PS versus PT1 abundance plots, every sample was subsampled to the same number of TCRs (28,000). TCRs were defined as expanded if absent before sensitization and observed at least eight times at the 2-week time point. The public reads were reanalyzed by TCRdb: fastp trimming at Q25, MiXCR alignment, in-frame beta chains only. Each record represents a unique CDR3 protein, reported with the most common genes and DNA among its rows. The V and J calls here are based on TCRdb, not the publication. This sample holds 100,000 to 120,000 distinct CDR3 sequences; more than 15% were observed only once. Clones ranked in the top ten supply roughly 2.8% of the sample.

The clonotype originates from a human donor in good health. The sequence links TRBV18 to TRBJ1-1; the D gene lacks a confident call. The CDR3 corresponds to CASSPNYGTEAFF. The nucleotide sequence reads TGTGCCAGCTCACCAAACTACGGGACTGAAGCTTTCTTT.